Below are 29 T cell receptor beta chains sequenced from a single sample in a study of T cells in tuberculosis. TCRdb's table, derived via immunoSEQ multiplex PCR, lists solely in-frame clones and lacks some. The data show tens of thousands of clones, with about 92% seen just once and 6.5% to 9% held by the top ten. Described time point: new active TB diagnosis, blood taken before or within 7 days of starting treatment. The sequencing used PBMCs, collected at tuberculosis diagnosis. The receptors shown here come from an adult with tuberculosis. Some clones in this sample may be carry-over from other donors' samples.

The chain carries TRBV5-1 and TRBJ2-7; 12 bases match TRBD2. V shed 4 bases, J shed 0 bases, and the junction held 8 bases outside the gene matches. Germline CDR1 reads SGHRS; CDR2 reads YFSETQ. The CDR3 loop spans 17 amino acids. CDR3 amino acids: CASSPTSGGQSSYEQYF. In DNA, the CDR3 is TGCGCCAGCAGCCCGACTAGCGGGGGACAGAGCTCCTACGAGCAGTACTTC. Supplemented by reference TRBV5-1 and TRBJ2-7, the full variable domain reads KAGVTQTPRYLIKTRGQQVTLSCSPISGHRSVSWYQQTPGQGLQFLFEYFSETQRNKGNFPGRFSGRQFSNSRSEMNVSTLELGDSALYLCASSPTSGGQSSYEQYFGPGTRLTVT.

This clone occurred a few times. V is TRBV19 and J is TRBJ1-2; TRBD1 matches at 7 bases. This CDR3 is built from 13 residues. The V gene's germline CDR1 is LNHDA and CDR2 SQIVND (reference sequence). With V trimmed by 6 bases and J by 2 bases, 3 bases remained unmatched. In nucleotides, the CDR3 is TGTGCCAGTAGACCGGGACAGAACTATGGCTACACCTTC. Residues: CASRPGQNYGYTF.

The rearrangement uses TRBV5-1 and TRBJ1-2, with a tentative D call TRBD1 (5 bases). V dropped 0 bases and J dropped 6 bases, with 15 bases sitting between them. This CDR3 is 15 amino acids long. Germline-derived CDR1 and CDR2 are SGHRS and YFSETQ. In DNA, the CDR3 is TGCGCCAGCAGCTTGGGGGGTGGTCAGGGCCATGGCTACACCTTC. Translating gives CASSLGGGQGHGYTF.

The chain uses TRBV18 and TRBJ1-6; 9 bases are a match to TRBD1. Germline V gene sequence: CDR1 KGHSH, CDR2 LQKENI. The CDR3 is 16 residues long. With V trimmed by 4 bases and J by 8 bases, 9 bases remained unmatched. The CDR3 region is CASSLKQGAVDSPLHF. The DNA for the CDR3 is TGTGCCAGCTCACTAAAACAGGGGGCTGTTGATTCACCCCTCCACTTT.

Written as DNA, the CDR3 is TGCGCCAGCAGCCGCACTCTAGCGGGGCCATTAGATGAGCAGTTCTTC. It yields the protein CASSRTLAGPLDEQFF. The V call is TRBV5-1, the J call TRBJ2-1; 9 bases map to TRBD2. In germline, CDR1 is SGHRS, CDR2 YFSETQ. The ends lost 4 bases at V and 8 bases at J; junction bases unmatched: 13. This CDR3 is 16 amino acids long.

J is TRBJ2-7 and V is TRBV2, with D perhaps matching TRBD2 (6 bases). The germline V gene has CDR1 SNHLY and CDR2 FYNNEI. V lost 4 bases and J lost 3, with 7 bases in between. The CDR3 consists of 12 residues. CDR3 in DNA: TGTGCCAGCAGTGGGGAGGTCTACGAGCAGTACTTC. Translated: CASSGEVYEQYF.

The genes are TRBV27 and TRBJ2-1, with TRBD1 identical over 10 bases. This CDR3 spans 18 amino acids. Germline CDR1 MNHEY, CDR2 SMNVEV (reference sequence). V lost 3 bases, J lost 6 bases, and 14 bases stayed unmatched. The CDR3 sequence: CASSFPPLTGGKTNEQFF. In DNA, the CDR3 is TGTGCCAGCAGTTTTCCCCCTTTGACAGGGGGCAAGACCAATGAGCAGTTCTTC.

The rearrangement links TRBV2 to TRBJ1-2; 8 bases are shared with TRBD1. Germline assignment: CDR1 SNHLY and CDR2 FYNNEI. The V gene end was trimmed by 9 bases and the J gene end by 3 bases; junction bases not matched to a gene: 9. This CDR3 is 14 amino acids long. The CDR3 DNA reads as TGTGCCAGGAACTCGGACAGGGAGGACTATGGCTACACCTTC. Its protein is CARNSDREDYGYTF.

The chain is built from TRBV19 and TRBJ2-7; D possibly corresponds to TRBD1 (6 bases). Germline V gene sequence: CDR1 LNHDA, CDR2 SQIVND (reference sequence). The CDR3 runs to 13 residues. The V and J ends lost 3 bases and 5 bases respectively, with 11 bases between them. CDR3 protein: CASSIGRGDEQYF. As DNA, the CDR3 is TGTGCCAGTAGTATCGGCAGGGGTGACGAGCAGTACTTC.

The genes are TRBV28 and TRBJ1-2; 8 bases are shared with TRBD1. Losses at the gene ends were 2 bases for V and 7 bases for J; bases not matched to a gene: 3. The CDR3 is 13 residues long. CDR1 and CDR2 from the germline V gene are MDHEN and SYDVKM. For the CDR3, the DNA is TGTGCCAGCAGTTTAGGACAGGGTGTTGGCTACACCTTC. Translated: CASSLGQGVGYTF.

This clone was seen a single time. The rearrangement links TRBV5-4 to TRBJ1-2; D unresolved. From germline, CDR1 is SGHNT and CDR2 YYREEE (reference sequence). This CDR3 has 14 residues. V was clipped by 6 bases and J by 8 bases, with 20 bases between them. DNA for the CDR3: TGTGCCAGCACTTCGAGGAACCTGGTACGGGGCTACACCTTC. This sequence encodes CASTSRNLVRGYTF. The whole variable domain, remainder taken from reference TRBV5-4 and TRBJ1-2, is ETGVTQSPTHLIKTRGQQVTLRCSSQSGHNTVSWYQQALGQGPQFIFQYYREEENGRGNFPPRFSGLQFPNYSSELNVNALELDDSALYLCASTSRNLVRGYTFGSGTRLTVV.

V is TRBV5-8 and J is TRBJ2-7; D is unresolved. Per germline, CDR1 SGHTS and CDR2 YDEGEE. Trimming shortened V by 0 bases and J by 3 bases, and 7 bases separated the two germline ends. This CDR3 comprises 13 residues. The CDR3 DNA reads TGTGCCAGCAGCTTGGCCGTCCTCTACGAGCAGTACTTC. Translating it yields CASSLAVLYEQYF.

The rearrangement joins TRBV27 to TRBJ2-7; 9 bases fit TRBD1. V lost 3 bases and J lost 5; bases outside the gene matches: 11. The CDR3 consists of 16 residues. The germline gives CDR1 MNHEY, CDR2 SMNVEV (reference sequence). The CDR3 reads CASSLTGGSLVDEQYF. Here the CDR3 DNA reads TGTGCCAGCAGTTTGACAGGGGGTTCTCTCGTCGACGAGCAGTACTTC.

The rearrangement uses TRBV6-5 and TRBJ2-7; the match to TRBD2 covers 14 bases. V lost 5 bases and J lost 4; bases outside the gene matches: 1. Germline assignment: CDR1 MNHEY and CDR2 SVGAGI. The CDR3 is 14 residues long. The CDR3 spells CASSRTSGGYEQYF. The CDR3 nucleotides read TGTGCCAGCAGTCGGACTAGCGGGGGGTACGAGCAGTACTTC.

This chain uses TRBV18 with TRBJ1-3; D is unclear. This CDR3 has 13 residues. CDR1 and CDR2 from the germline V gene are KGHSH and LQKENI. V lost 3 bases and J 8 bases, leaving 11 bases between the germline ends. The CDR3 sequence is CASSPTEEDTIYF. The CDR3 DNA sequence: TGTGCCAGCTCACCCACGGAAGAGGACACCATATATTTT.

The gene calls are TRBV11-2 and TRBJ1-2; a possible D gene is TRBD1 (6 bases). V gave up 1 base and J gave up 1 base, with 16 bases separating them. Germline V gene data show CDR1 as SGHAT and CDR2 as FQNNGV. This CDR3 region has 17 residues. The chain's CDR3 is CASSLGTDVGYNYGYTF. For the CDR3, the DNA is TGTGCCAGCAGCTTAGGGACAGACGTCGGGTATAACTATGGCTACACCTTC.

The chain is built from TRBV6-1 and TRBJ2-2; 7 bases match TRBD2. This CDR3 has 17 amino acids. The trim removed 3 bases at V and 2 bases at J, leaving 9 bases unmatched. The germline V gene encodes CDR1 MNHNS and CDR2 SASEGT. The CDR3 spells CASSDRRGGLNTGELFF. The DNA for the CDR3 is TGTGCCAGCAGTGATCGACGGGGAGGGCTCAACACCGGGGAGCTGTTTTTT.

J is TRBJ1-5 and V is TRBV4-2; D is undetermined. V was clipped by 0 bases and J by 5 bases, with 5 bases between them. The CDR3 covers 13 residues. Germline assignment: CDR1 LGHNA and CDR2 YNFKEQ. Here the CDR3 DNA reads TGTGCCAGCAGCCAAGATCTCCATCAGCCCCAGCATTTT. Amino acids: CASSQDLHQPQHF.

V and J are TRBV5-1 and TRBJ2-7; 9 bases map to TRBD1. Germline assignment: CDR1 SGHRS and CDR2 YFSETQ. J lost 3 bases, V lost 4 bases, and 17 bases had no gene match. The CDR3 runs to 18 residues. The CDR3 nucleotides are TGCGCCAGCAGCGCCGTGGGACAGGGTGGATGGGATGGCTACGAGCAGTACTTC. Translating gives CASSAVGQGGWDGYEQYF.

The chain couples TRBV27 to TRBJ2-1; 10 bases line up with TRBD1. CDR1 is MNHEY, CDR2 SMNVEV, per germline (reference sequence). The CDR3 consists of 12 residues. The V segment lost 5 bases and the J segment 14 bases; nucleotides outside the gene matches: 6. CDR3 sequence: CASSPLGTGEFF. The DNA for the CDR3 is TGTGCCAGCAGTCCACTAGGGACAGGGGAGTTCTTC.

The DNA of the CDR3 is TGTGCCATCAGTGGTGGGACAGGGGTAAATTATGGCTACACCTTC. Protein: CAISGGTGVNYGYTF. J is TRBJ1-2 and V is TRBV10-3; 10 bases agree with TRBD1. The CDR3 extends over 15 amino acids. CDR1 and CDR2 (germline): ENHRY, SYGVKD. Trimming at V came to 4 bases and at J to 5 bases, leaving 7 bases not matched to a gene.

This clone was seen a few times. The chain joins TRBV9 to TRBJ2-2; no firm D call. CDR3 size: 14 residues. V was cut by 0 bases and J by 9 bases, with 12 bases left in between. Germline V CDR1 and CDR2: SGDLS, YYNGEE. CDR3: CASSVVVSPRELFF. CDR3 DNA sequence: TGTGCCAGCAGCGTAGTGGTTAGCCCCCGGGAGCTGTTTTTT.

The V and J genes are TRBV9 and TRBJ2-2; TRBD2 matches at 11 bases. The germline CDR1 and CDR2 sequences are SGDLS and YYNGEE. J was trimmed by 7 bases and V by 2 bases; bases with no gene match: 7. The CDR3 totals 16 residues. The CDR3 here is CASSVLAGGSVGELFF. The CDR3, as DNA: TGTGCCAGCAGCGTTTTAGCGGGGGGGTCAGTCGGGGAGCTGTTTTTT.

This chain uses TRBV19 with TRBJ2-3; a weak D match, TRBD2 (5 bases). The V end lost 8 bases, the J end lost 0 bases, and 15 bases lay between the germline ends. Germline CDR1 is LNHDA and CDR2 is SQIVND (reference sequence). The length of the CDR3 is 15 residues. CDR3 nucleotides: TGTGCCAGTGCTCCGGGATGGGAAAGCACAGATACGCAGTATTTT. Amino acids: CASAPGWESTDTQYF. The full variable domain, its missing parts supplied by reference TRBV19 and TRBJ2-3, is DGGITQSPKYLFRKEGQNVTLSCEQNLNHDAMYWYRQDPGQGLRLIYYSQIVNDFQKGDIAEGYSVSREKKESFPLTVTSAQKNPTAFYLCASAPGWESTDTQYFGPGTRLTVL.

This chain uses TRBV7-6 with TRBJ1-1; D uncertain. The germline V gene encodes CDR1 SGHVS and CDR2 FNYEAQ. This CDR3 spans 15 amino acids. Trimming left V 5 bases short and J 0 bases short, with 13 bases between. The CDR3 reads CASSPGWAVNTEAFF. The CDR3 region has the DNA TGTGCCAGCAGCCCCGGTTGGGCTGTGAACACTGAAGCTTTCTTT. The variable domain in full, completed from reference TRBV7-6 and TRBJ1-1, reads GAGVSQSPRYKVTKRGQDVALRCDPISGHVSLYWYRQALGQGPEFLTYFNYEAQQDKSGLPNDRFSAERPEGSISTLTIQRTEQRDSAMYRCASSPGWAVNTEAFFGQGTRLTVV.

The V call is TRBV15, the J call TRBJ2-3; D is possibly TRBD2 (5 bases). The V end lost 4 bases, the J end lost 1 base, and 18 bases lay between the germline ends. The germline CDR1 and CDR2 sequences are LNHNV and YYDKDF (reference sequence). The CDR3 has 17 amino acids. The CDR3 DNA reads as TGTGCCACCAGCACCCCGGGAACGCCTAGGGGCACAGATACGCAGTATTTT. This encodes CATSTPGTPRGTDTQYF.

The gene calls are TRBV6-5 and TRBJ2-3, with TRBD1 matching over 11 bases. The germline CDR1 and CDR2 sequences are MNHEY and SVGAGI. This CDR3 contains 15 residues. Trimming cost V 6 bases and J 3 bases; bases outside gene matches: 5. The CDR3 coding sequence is TGTGCCAGCAGACACCGGGACAGGGGGACAGATACGCAGTATTTT. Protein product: CASRHRDRGTDTQYF.

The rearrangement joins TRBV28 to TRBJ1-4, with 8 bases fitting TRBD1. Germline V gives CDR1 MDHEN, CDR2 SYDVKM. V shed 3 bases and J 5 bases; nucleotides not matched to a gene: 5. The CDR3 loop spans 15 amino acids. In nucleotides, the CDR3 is TGTGCCAGCAGTTTGATATGGACAGGGAATGAAAAACTGTTTTTT. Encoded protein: CASSLIWTGNEKLFF.

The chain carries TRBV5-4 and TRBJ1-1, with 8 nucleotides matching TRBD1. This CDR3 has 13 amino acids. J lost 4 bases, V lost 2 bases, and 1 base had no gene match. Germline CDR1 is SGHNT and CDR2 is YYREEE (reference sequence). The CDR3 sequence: CASSFTGGTEAFF. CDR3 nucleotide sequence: TGTGCCAGCAGCTTCACAGGGGGCACTGAAGCTTTCTTT.